This T cell receptor (beta chain) stems from a study of blood T cell repertoires in COVID-19. TCRdb's copy holds only in-frame clones and misses some; the assay was immunoSEQ multiplex PCR. The sample records more than 200,000 clones, just over 85% being singletons. The CDR3 runs to 15 residues. Trimming shortened V by 7 bases and J by 0 bases, and 16 bases separated the two germline ends. Germline loops: CDR1 GTSNPN, CDR2 SVGIG (reference sequence). Two negative PCRs, clearance, or symptom resolution characterized the recovered Cohort 3 donors. V gene TRBV30 combines with J gene TRBJ1-5, with unresolved D. This TCR came from a man aged 35 to 55 who had recovered from COVID-19. Sequences were obtained from PBMCs or T cells enriched from blood (not recorded which). The CDR3, as DNA: TGTGCCTTGACAAAAGGAGGGTATAGCAATCAGCCCCAGCATTTT. It is translated as CALTKGGYSNQPQHF.